This T cell receptor beta chain was sequenced during a study of graft-versus-host responses after intestinal transplantation. At the level of the study: Every one of the recipients received anti-thymocyte globulin induction and afterwards took tacrolimus and steroids for about 3 years. Study results and limitations: Recipient bone marrow held GvH clones, some seen earlier in ileum or blood. Early post-transplant HvG declines showed an association with peak circulating GvH clone levels. Allografts of patients with graft-donor T cell macrochimerism showed high graft-versus-host to host-versus-graft clone ratios.

The CDR3 totals 16 residues. J was trimmed by 8 bases and V by 4 bases; bases with no gene match: 13. Germline V CDR1 and CDR2: SGHRS, YFSETQ. This clone has just a few counts. Its antigen is currently unknown. The protocol was immunoSEQ multiplex PCR, while the TCRdb copy is restricted to in-frame clones and leaves out a portion. In the table there are around 25,000 clones, roughly 95% of which are singletons. V usage is TRBV5-1 and J usage is TRBJ1-2, with 11 bases that match TRBD1. The receptor comes from a human patient who received an intestinal transplant, so some T cells may come from the graft donor. Sequenced material: PBMCs, taken 156 days after intestinal transplant. This CDR3 is CASSPTPGQGVWGYTF. The CDR3 DNA is TGCGCCAGCAGCCCGACTCCGGGACAGGGGGTGTGGGGCTACACCTTC.